Listed below are T cell receptor beta chains from one sample, sequenced in a study of vaccination and CD4 T cells after COVID-19. MiXCR, run by TCRdb on the PCR reads, gives a single entry per CDR3 protein. The table includes over 8,000 distinct CDR3 sequences, more than 20% detected once. Their antigen targets remain unknown. Sequencing was performed on cultured CD4+ T cells from blood. The receptors were gathered from a human donor with COVID-19. CDR3s include the opening cysteine and the closing phenylalanine or tryptophan. The order of the fields is V gene, D gene, clone size, J gene, CDR3 protein, CDR3 DNA. D genes are given only for firm matches. Where a row states a size, it is once, few, many or the class of an expanded clone; other rows omit it.

V: TRBV28
D: NA
size: NA
J: TRBJ1-2
CDR3: CASSFPGQSRGYTF
DNA: TGTGCCAGCAGTTTCCCCGGACAGTCTCGCGGCTACACCTTC

V: TRBV9
D: NA
size: NA
J: TRBJ1-5
CDR3: CASSVGPLPNQPQHF
DNA: TGTGCCAGCAGCGTAGGACCGTTGCCGAATCAGCCCCAGCATTTT

V: TRBV14
D: NA
size: NA
J: TRBJ2-1
CDR3: CASSQSLGRGDNEQFF
DNA: TGTGCCAGCAGCCAATCTCTAGGGAGAGGGGACAATGAGCAGTTCTTC

V: TRBV19
D: NA
size: NA
J: TRBJ1-2
CDR3: CASTGANYGYTF
DNA: TGTGCCAGTACAGGGGCTAACTATGGCTACACCTTC

V: TRBV6-1
D: TRBD1
size: NA
J: TRBJ1-2
CDR3: CASDTPGQGAFYGYTF
DNA: TGTGCCAGCGATACCCCGGGACAGGGAGCTTTTTATGGCTACACCTTC

V: TRBV10-3
D: TRBD2
size: few
J: TRBJ2-3
CDR3: CAIQALAGGSDTQYF
DNA: TGTGCCATCCAAGCACTAGCGGGGGGTTCAGATACGCAGTATTTT

V: TRBV25-1
D: NA
size: few
J: TRBJ2-3
CDR3: CASSEPSGLITDTQYF
DNA: TGTGCCAGCAGTGAACCGAGCGGCCTCATCACAGATACGCAGTATTTT

V: TRBV7-9
D: NA
size: NA
J: TRBJ2-1
CDR3: CASSLEGGQGYNEQFF
DNA: TGTGCCAGCAGCTTAGAGGGGGGGCAGGGTTACAATGAGCAGTTCTTC

V: TRBV5-1
D: NA
size: NA
J: TRBJ2-1
CDR3: CASSLDSIEYNEQFF
DNA: TGCGCCAGCAGCTTGGACAGCATCGAGTACAATGAGCAGTTCTTC

V: TRBV20-1
D: TRBD2
size: NA
J: TRBJ2-3
CDR3: CSALRGLAGVTDTQYF
DNA: TGCAGTGCCCTTAGGGGTCTAGCGGGGGTCACAGATACGCAGTATTTT

V: TRBV12-3/TRBV12-4
D: NA
size: few
J: TRBJ2-3
CDR3: CASSFGRRGADTQYF
DNA: TGTGCCAGCAGTTTTGGTCGTCGGGGTGCAGATACGCAGTATTTT

V: TRBV6-1
D: NA
size: few
J: TRBJ1-5
CDR3: CASSETGNQPQHF
DNA: TGTGCCAGCAGTGAAACAGGGAATCAGCCCCAGCATTTT

V: TRBV5-1
D: NA
size: NA
J: TRBJ1-6
CDR3: CASSQVGGDSPLHF
DNA: TGCGCCAGCAGCCAAGTTGGGGGGGATTCACCCCTCCACTTT

V: TRBV6-1
D: TRBD1
size: NA
J: TRBJ1-5
CDR3: CASSRQGSGQPQHF
DNA: TGTGCCAGCAGCCGACAGGGTTCGGGCCAGCCCCAGCATTTT

V: TRBV5-4
D: NA
size: NA
J: TRBJ1-1
CDR3: CASSARDAGDTEAFF
DNA: TGTGCCAGCAGCGCCCGGGACGCTGGGGACACTGAAGCTTTCTTT

V: TRBV5-4
D: TRBD1
size: few
J: TRBJ1-2
CDR3: CASSAGQGKYYGYTF
DNA: TGTGCCAGCAGCGCAGGACAGGGGAAATACTATGGCTACACCTTC

V: TRBV7-9
D: NA
size: NA
J: TRBJ2-6
CDR3: CASSSQASGANVLTF
DNA: TGTGCCAGCAGCTCACAGGCCTCTGGGGCCAACGTCCTGACTTTC

V: TRBV29-1
D: NA
size: few
J: TRBJ2-2
CDR3: CSVVFEGDTGELFF
DNA: TGCAGCGTTGTGTTTGAGGGAGACACCGGGGAGCTGTTTTTT

V: TRBV2
D: TRBD1
size: medium-sized
J: TRBJ1-5
CDR3: CASTRGTGNQPQHF
DNA: TGTGCCAGCACGAGGGGGACAGGAAATCAGCCCCAGCATTTT

V: TRBV14
D: TRBD2
size: NA
J: TRBJ2-7
CDR3: CASSQEGTSGGQNSYEQYF
DNA: TGTGCCAGCAGCCAAGAAGGGACTAGCGGGGGGCAGAACTCCTACGAGCAGTACTTC

V: TRBV5-6
D: NA
size: NA
J: TRBJ2-3
CDR3: CASSLGLDTQYF
DNA: TGTGCCAGCAGCTTGGGCTTAGATACGCAGTATTTT

V: TRBV11-2
D: NA
size: hyperexpanded
J: TRBJ1-6
CDR3: CASTRERANSPLHF
DNA: TGTGCCAGCACGAGAGAGAGGGCTAATTCACCCCTCCACTTT

V: TRBV4-2
D: NA
size: once
J: TRBJ1-5
CDR3: CASSQGQTEDSNQPQHF
DNA: TGTGCCAGCAGCCAAGGACAGACCGAAGATAGCAATCAGCCCCAGCATTTT

V: TRBV6-2/TRBV6-3
D: TRBD1
size: NA
J: TRBJ2-7
CDR3: CASHPGGEQYF
DNA: TGTGCCAGCCATCCAGGGGGCGAGCAGTACTTC

V: TRBV6-1
D: TRBD1
size: few
J: TRBJ2-7
CDR3: CASSQLQGPYEQYF
DNA: TGTGCCAGCAGTCAACTACAGGGGCCCTACGAGCAGTACTTC

V: TRBV6-5
D: NA
size: NA
J: TRBJ1-2
CDR3: CASSYSGGGDGYTF
DNA: TGTGCCAGCAGTTACTCGGGAGGGGGTGATGGCTACACCTTC